These 13 T cell receptor beta chains share one sample of origin, sequenced in a study of T cell responses to AZD1222 COVID-19 vaccine (dated by TCRdb to the early 2020s). What the time point label conveys for this sample: baseline before first vaccination. Receptors were amplified or captured by the immunoSEQ multiplex PCR assay. Held by TCRdb, this immuneACCESS table contains in-frame sequences only and omits some clones. Under half of the omission traces to an unresolved V gene where checked; the cause of the rest is unknown. A total of approximately 110,000 clones appear in this sample, roughly 90% of them only once. The ten largest clones capture 1.2% of the sample. Sequenced here: peripheral blood, sampled on day 0 of AZD1222 vaccination. Receptor source: an adult in good health.

The V and J genes are TRBV5-1 and TRBJ2-7; D might be TRBD2 (5 bases). Germline V lookup: CDR1 SGHRS, CDR2 YFSETQ. The germline V and J ends were trimmed by 0 bases and 10 bases, with 20 bases remaining between them. CDR3 length: 15 amino acids. The DNA for the CDR3 is TGCGCCAGCAGCTTGGCCGAAGGAGGATTAGCTCAACAGTACTTC. This sequence encodes CASSLAEGGLAQQYF.

The chain has TRBV21-1 and TRBJ1-1. TRBV21-1 is described as a pseudogene. The CDR3 has 15 amino acids. The CDR3, as DNA: TGTGCCAGCAGGAGGATCCGGCGGACGAACACTGAAGCTTTCTTT. Its translation is CASRRIRRTNTEAFF.

The chain combines TRBV6-2 or TRBV6-3 with TRBJ1-5; 8 bases match TRBD1. The germline V gene encodes CDR1 MNHEY and CDR2 SVGEGT. CDR3 length: 16 residues. V shed 6 bases and J 5 bases; nucleotides not matched to a gene: 12. This chain's CDR3 is CASSPLGTGTYQPQHF. In DNA form, the CDR3 reads TGTGCCAGCAGCCCACTCGGGACAGGTACTTATCAGCCCCAGCATTTT.

The V and J genes are TRBV28 and TRBJ2-7; 7 bases agree with TRBD1. Trimming removed 5 bases from V and 0 bases from J; junction bases left unmatched: 4. CDR1 is MDHEN and CDR2 is SYDVKM in the germline V gene. The CDR3 spans 14 residues. CDR3 DNA sequence: TGTGCCAGCAGTCCCCGGGACAGCTCCTACGAGCAGTACTTC. Translation gives CASSPRDSSYEQYF.

The chain couples TRBV5-1 to TRBJ2-2; D remains unclear. V shed 3 bases and J shed 7 bases, with 10 bases lying between them. The CDR3 is made up of 13 amino acids. The V gene's germline CDR1 is SGHRS and CDR2 YFSETQ. The CDR3 reads CASSSGPDGELFF. Written as DNA, the CDR3 is TGCGCCAGCAGCTCCGGACCCGACGGGGAGCTGTTTTTT.

V gene TRBV2 combines with J gene TRBJ2-5; TRBD2 matches at 10 bases. With 1 base clipped from V and 5 bases from J, the junction kept 7 bases outside the gene matches. Germline CDR1 and CDR2: SNHLY and FYNNEI. The CDR3 runs 16 residues. The CDR3 DNA follows: TGTGCCAGCAGTGAAGGGCGAGCGGGGGGGCAGGAGACCCAGTACTTC. This gives the protein CASSEGRAGGQETQYF. Full variable domain (outside the CDR3, taken from reference TRBV2 and TRBJ2-5): EPEVTQTPSHQVTQMGQEVILRCVPISNHLYFYWYRQILGQKVEFLVSFYNNEISEKSEIFDDQFSVERPDGSNFTLKIRSTKLEDSAMYFCASSEGRAGGQETQYFGPGTRLLVL.

V is TRBV5-3 and J is TRBJ2-3, with 8 bases identical to TRBD1. TRBV5-3 is noted as an ORF with a role that remains uncertain. Unmatched junction bases numbered 9, after V lost 3 bases and J lost 3 bases. The CDR3 is 16 amino acids. CDR3: CARSSGTGRRTDTQYF. The CDR3 bases are TGTGCCAGAAGCTCCGGGACAGGTCGGCGGACAGATACGCAGTATTTT.

This clone occurred once. The J gene is TRBJ2-1, the V gene TRBV19; D is unresolved. The CDR3 runs to 11 residues. CDR1 is LNHDA and CDR2 is SQIVND in the germline V gene (reference sequence). Trimming left V 5 bases short and J 8 bases short, with 7 bases between. The CDR3 DNA reads TGTGCCAGTAGTCGGTGGTATGAGCAGTTCTTC. Translating it yields CASSRWYEQFF.

The rearrangement uses TRBV28 and TRBJ1-4; the match to TRBD1 covers 10 bases. With V trimmed by 5 bases and J by 8 bases, 5 bases remained unmatched. The CDR3 is 14 residues long. Germline CDR1 reads MDHEN; CDR2 reads SYDVKM. In DNA, the CDR3 is TGTGCCAGCAGTGCGACAGGGGGCAGGGAAAAACTGTTTTTT. Its translation is CASSATGGREKLFF.

The chain has TRBV2 and TRBJ2-6; TRBD1 might be the D (6 bases). CDR3 length: 15 amino acids. Trimming shortened V by 6 bases and J by 1 base, and 10 bases separated the two germline ends. Germline values: CDR1 SNHLY, CDR2 FYNNEI. The CDR3 coding sequence is TGTGCCAGCAGAGTAGGGACATCTGGGGCCAACGTCCTGACTTTC. As protein: CASRVGTSGANVLTF.

The chain employs TRBV18 and TRBJ2-1; D remains ambiguous. This CDR3 contains 14 residues. CDR1 is KGHSH and CDR2 is LQKENI in the germline V gene. Trimming removed 1 base from V and 6 bases from J, with 10 bases in between. The CDR3 nucleotides are TGTGCCAGCTCACCACAATCCCAGACCAATGAGCAGTTCTTC. Amino acids: CASSPQSQTNEQFF.

The V call is TRBV11-3, the J call TRBJ1-2, with D unresolved. Germline V gene data show CDR1 as SGHNT and CDR2 as YENEEA. Trimming left V 1 base short and J 5 bases short, with 11 bases between. The CDR3 is 14 amino acids. The DNA of the CDR3 is TGTGCCAGCAGCTTAGCCGGCAGCTTATATGGCTACACCTTC. The encoded protein is CASSLAGSLYGYTF.

The genes are TRBV9 and TRBJ2-2; D possibly corresponds to TRBD2 (5 bases). CDR1 and CDR2 from the germline V gene are SGDLS and YYNGEE. This CDR3 has 13 residues. V shed 3 bases and J shed 2 bases, with 5 bases lying between them. The CDR3, as DNA: TGTGCCAGCAGCGGGACTAACACCGGGGAGCTGTTTTTT. As protein: CASSGTNTGELFF.